The 32 T cell receptor beta chains given below trace back to one sample, sequenced in a study of tumor-infiltrating lymphocytes in primary liver carcinoma. The researchers produced TCR beta cDNA from roughly 550 ng total RNA with a constant-region primer. Slightly modified ARM-PCR with three nested multiplex PCR rounds yielded TCR beta libraries. Use of TRBV1-TRBV30 forward primers with a C-beta reverse primer characterized the first two PCR rounds, which lasted ten to eleven cycles each. TCRdb fed the multiplex PCR reads into MiXCR, producing one record per CDR3 protein. The top ten hold roughly a third of the sample, which has around 32,000 distinct CDR3 sequences, 76% seen once. Between about 20 and 30 mg of unsorted bulk tissue served as the source from which RNA and DNA were co-extracted. The sample was liver tumor tissue from sampling region 5. Subset given: tumor region T5, tumor centre. Receptor source: a man in his forties or fifties with primary liver carcinoma and hepatitis B virus infection.

On this clonotype: The CDR3 ends on some other residue instead of the conserved phenylalanine or tryptophan, so this is likely a read error. V is TRBV29-1 and J is TRBJ2-3; 7 bases fit TRBD2. Trimming at V came to 7 bases and at J to 3 bases, leaving 10 bases not matched to a gene. Germline lookup yields CDR1 SQVTM and CDR2 ANQGSEA. The length of the CDR3 is 14 residues. For the CDR3, the DNA is TGCAGCGGCCTAAGCGGGATGGGAACAGATACGCAGTATGTT. Translated: CSGLSGMGTDTQYV.

Points on this clonotype: The germline gene is not matched at one end of the junction; a read error may be the cause. CDR3 bases: TGTGCCAGGAGCTTCACAGGGGTTACCGTGGAGCTGTTTTTT. Its protein product is CARSFTGVTVELFF. This chain uses TRBV11-1 with TRBJ2-2; 7 bases fit TRBD1. Looked up from germline, CDR1 is SGHAT and CDR2 is FQDESV (reference sequence). The CDR3 is 14 residues long.

As regards this clonotype: At one end, the junction sequence differs from germline, possibly due to a read error. The chain uses TRBV11-1 and TRBJ2-2; 7 nucleotides agree with TRBD1. Looked up from germline, CDR1 is SGHAT and CDR2 is FQDESV (reference sequence). CDR3 length equals 14 residues. CDR3 coding DNA: TGTGTCAGTAGCTTTACAGGGGTTACAGGGGAACTGTTTTTT. It is translated as CVSSFTGVTGELFF.

Comments on this clonotype: No conserved phenylalanine or tryptophan ends this CDR3, so it is likely a read error. No DNA is shown, since the ends of the CDR3 on it are uncertain; the CDR3 is the one TCRdb lists. V gene TRBV4-1 combines with J gene TRBJ2-1; the table names TRBD2, a call not compared with the DNA. Germline CDR1 and CDR2: MGHRA and YSYEKL. The CDR3 spans 15 residues, counting both ends. The CDR3 sequence is CASSQSSGWNNEHFI.

The sample holds a few counts of this clonotype. Since a much larger clone is just one base distant, this may be a read error. The chain uses TRBV28 and TRBJ2-1, with 9 positions matching TRBD2. The CDR3 is 15 amino acids. In germline, CDR1 is MDHEN, CDR2 SYDVKM. CDR3 sequence (DNA): TGTGTCAGCAGTCCCAGCGGGGGGACGGGCAATGAGCAGTTCTTC. It specifies CVSSPSGGTGNEQFF.

J is TRBJ2-7 and V is TRBV28; 10 bases are a match to TRBD2. CDR1 MDHEN and CDR2 SYDVKM come from the germline V gene. The CDR3 runs to 14 residues. The junction had 5 bases not matched to a gene; V was cut back by 7 bases and J by 2 bases. CDR3 nucleotides: TGTGCCAGCAATGTCCTAGCGGGAGCCTACGAGCAGTACTTC. It is translated as CASNVLAGAYEQYF.

As for this clonotype: Germline and junction disagree at one end, which may indicate a read error. The chain recombines TRBV11-1 with TRBJ2-2; 7 bases map to TRBD1. The CDR3 has 14 amino acids. Germline CDR1 and CDR2: SGHAT and FQDESV (reference sequence). CDR3 protein: CASGFTGVAGELFF. In DNA, the CDR3 is TGTGCCAGCGGCTTTACAGGGGTTGCCGGGGAACTGTTTTTT. Together with reference TRBV11-1 and TRBJ2-2, the CDR3 gives the full variable domain: EAEVAQSPRYKITEKSQAVAFWCDPISGHATLYWYRQILGQGPELLVQFQDESVVDDSQLPKDRFSAERLKGVDSTLKIQPAELGDSAMYLCASGFTGVAGELFFGEGSRLTVL.

As for this clonotype: As the CDR3 is not closed by the conserved phenylalanine or tryptophan, this likely results from a read error. The chain combines TRBV13 with TRBJ2-1; D gene uncertain. This CDR3 has 12 residues. The germline V gene encodes CDR1 PRHDT and CDR2 FYEKMQ (reference sequence). CDR3 nucleotides: TGTGCCAGTAGCTCACTGCCCAATGAGCAGTTCCTC. This sequence encodes CASSSLPNEQFL.

As for this clonotype: The CDR3 end shows no conserved phenylalanine or tryptophan, and so a read error is likely. Here the CDR3 DNA reads TGTACCAGCAGCTCACTGCCCAATGAGCAGTTCTTA. It is translated as CTSSSLPNEQFL. V usage is TRBV13 and J usage is TRBJ2-1, with D unresolved. The CDR3 covers 12 residues. Germline-derived CDR1 and CDR2 are PRHDT and FYEKMQ (reference sequence).

The J gene is TRBJ2-5, the V gene TRBV11-2; D uncertain. The CDR3 totals 13 residues. The V end lost 1 base, the J end lost 10 bases, and 13 bases lay between the germline ends. Germline V gene sequence: CDR1 SGHAT, CDR2 FQNNGV. CDR3 DNA sequence: TGTGCCAGCAGCTTAGTTCAGGAAGGGATCCAGTACTTC. It is translated as CASSLVQEGIQYF.

The chain has TRBV24-1 and TRBJ2-1; D remains ambiguous. The CDR3 extends over 16 amino acids. Per germline, CDR1 KGHDR and CDR2 SFDVKD. Trimming pared 10 bases from V and 3 bases from J, leaving 21 bases between. The CDR3 is CATGYSAPPVYNEQFF. CDR3 nucleotides: TGTGCCACAGGTTATTCTGCACCGCCGGTCTACAATGAGCAGTTCTTC.

This clonotype has ten or more counts. The junction shows a germline mismatch at one end, possibly a read error. The CDR3 is CAGSLADGDTQYF. The CDR3 DNA reads TGCGCCGGCAGCTTGGCGGACGGAGATACGCAGTATTTT. The chain couples TRBV5-1 to TRBJ2-3, with D uncertain. CDR3 length: 13 residues. From germline, CDR1 is SGHRS and CDR2 YFSETQ.

This chain links TRBV6-6 with TRBJ2-7; D possibly corresponds to TRBD2 (6 bases). The CDR3 runs to 15 residues. Germline V gene lookup returns CDR1 MNHNY and CDR2 SVGAGI (reference sequence). The CDR3 coding sequence is TGTGCTAGTAGTTCTAGCCGGGAGTTCTCCTACGAGCAGTACTTC. Protein sequence: CASSSSREFSYEQYF.

At least ten counts were recorded for this clonotype. The V gene is TRBV14, the J gene TRBJ2-6; 7 bases agree with TRBD1. Germline CDR1 reads SGHDN; CDR2 reads FVKESK. This CDR3 has 20 residues. Germline trimming cut 1 base from V and 0 bases from J; bases unmatched to any gene: 12. DNA for the CDR3: TGTGCCAGCAGCCAAGTTTTGGGAACAGGGGTGTTCTCTGGGGCCAACGTCCTGACTTTC. It translates to CASSQVLGTGVFSGANVLTF.

Of note for this clonotype: Mismatch with germline at one junction end may stem from a read error. The chain couples TRBV11-2 to TRBJ1-1; TRBD1 matches at 8 bases. This CDR3 has 17 amino acids. Per the germline V gene, CDR1 is SGHAT and CDR2 is FQNNGV. CDR3 sequence reads: CASSIEYGQGYWTEAFF. The DNA for the CDR3 is TGTGCCAGCAGCATAGAGTACGGACAGGGTTATTGGACTGAAGCTTTCTTT.

This clonotype is judged large (0.1 to 1%). This rearrangement joins TRBV6-5 to TRBJ2-7; D is perhaps TRBD1 (5 bases). Germline lookup yields CDR1 MNHEY and CDR2 SVGAGI. The CDR3 covers 12 residues. Trimming pared 9 bases from V and 0 bases from J, leaving 9 bases between. Written as DNA, the CDR3 is TGTGCCAGTGGACACTTCTCCTACGAGCAGTACTTC. Translating gives CASGHFSYEQYF.

In regard to this clonotype: A read error may account for a junction end that differs from germline. This chain's CDR3 is CASSFMTDRDYEQCF. In DNA form, the CDR3 reads TGTGCCAGCAGCTTCATGACGGATCGGGACTACGAGCAGTGCTTC. The rearrangement uses TRBV11-2 and TRBJ2-7, with 7 bases fitting TRBD2. Germline V gives CDR1 SGHAT, CDR2 FQNNGV. The CDR3 loop spans 15 amino acids.

A note on this clonotype: This CDR3 fails to terminate in the conserved phenylalanine or tryptophan, so it likely reflects a read error. The DNA is left out, because the CDR3 cannot be placed on it with certainty; the CDR3 is given as TCRdb lists it. This sequence joins TRBV12-3 or TRBV12-4 and TRBJ2-2; the D call TRBD1 from the table was never checked on the DNA. Counting both end residues, the CDR3 totals 16 amino acids. The CDR3: CASSLYPGSNTGELLS.

The chain uses TRBV10-1 and TRBJ2-1; weak D call: TRBD2 (6 bases). Per the germline V gene, CDR1 is WNHNN and CDR2 is SYGVQD (reference sequence). The V and J ends lost 2 bases and 0 bases respectively, with 8 bases between them. The length of the CDR3 is 15 residues. Written as DNA, the CDR3 is TGCGCCAGCAGTGAGGGGGGGAGCTCCTACAATGAGCAGTTCTTC. Translated, it gives CASSEGGSSYNEQFF.

Remarks on this clonotype: An end of the junction does not agree with germline; a read error may underlie this. The chain couples TRBV29-1 to TRBJ1-2; D is unresolved. The CDR3 runs to 11 residues. The V gene's germline CDR1 is SQVTM and CDR2 ANQGSEA. For the CDR3, the DNA is TGCAGCGCTGTCCAAGGGAATGGCTACGCCTTC. Protein sequence: CSAVQGNGYAF.

Turning to this clonotype: The junction departs from germline at one end; a sequencing error may be responsible. The rearrangement joins TRBV11-2 to TRBJ2-1; possibly TRBD2 for D (6 bases). The CDR3 is 14 amino acids. Germline CDR1 reads SGHAT; CDR2 reads FQNNGV. CDR3 residues: CASILYRLVSEQFF. The CDR3 coding sequence is TGTGCTAGCATCTTATACCGACTAGTCAGTGAGCAGTTCTTC. The full variable domain, in which reference TRBV11-2 and TRBJ2-1 provide the parts outside the CDR3, is EAGVAQSPRYKIIEKRQSVAFWCNPISGHATLYWYQQILGQGPKLLIQFQNNGVVDDSQLPKDRFSAERLKGVDSTLKIQPAKLEDSAVYLCASILYRLVSEQFFGPGTRLTVL.

Note on this clonotype: At one boundary the junction diverges from the germline segment, which might be a read error. The chain recombines TRBV11-2 with TRBJ2-3; D unresolved. This CDR3 spans 16 amino acids. Germline loops: CDR1 SGHAT, CDR2 FQNNGV. CDR3 in amino acids: CVSSRQPTNPADTQYF. The DNA of the CDR3 is TGTGTCAGCAGCCGACAACCCACCAACCCCGCAGATACGCAGTATTTT.

About this clonotype itself: A read error may produce the germline difference seen at one junction end. This sequence joins TRBV6-5 and TRBJ2-1; 9 nucleotides agree with TRBD2. CDR3 length equals 11 residues. Germline V CDR1 and CDR2: MNHEY, SVGAGI. The CDR3 DNA is TGTGCCAGCACCGATGCGGGGGGGCAGTCCTTT. Residues: CASTDAGGQSF.

The V and J genes are TRBV29-1 and TRBJ2-4; D is ambiguous. CDR3 length: 14 residues. Trimming left V 4 bases short and J 5 bases short, with 15 bases between. CDR1 and CDR2 (germline): SQVTM, ANQGSEA. In DNA, the CDR3 is TGCAGCGTTGTTTTCTCAGAGATCCAAAACATTCAGTACTTC. Translation: CSVVFSEIQNIQYF.

Comments on this clonotype: Likely a read error: the CDR3 ends without its conserved phenylalanine or tryptophan. No DNA is shown, since the ends of the CDR3 on it are uncertain; the CDR3 is the one TCRdb lists. This chain connects TRBV29-1 to TRBJ2-7; the table's D call, TRBD1, was not checked against the DNA. The CDR3 totals 13 residues, both ends included. CDR1 and CDR2 (germline): SQVTM, ANQGSEA. The CDR3 protein is CSARTGGAYEHYL.

Regarding this clonotype: One end of the junction fails to match germline, which may point to a read error. V and J are TRBV6-2 or TRBV6-3 and TRBJ2-2; D may match TRBD1 or TRBD2 (6 bases each). The CDR3 extends over 14 amino acids. In germline, CDR1 is MNHEY, CDR2 SVGEGT. Written as DNA, the CDR3 is TGTGCCAGCAAACAGGGAGGAAACACCGGGGAGTTGTTTTTT. It encodes CASKQGGNTGELFF.

J is TRBJ2-3 and V is TRBV11-2; D gene ambiguous. The V end lost 1 base, the J end lost 0 bases, and 14 bases lay between the germline ends. This CDR3 region has 17 residues. From germline, CDR1 is SGHAT and CDR2 FQNNGV. The chain's CDR3 is CASSLAVRSSSTDTQYF. CDR3 sequence (DNA): TGTGCCAGCAGCTTAGCGGTGAGGTCGTCTAGCACAGATACGCAGTATTTT.

On this clonotype itself: This CDR3 fails to terminate in the conserved phenylalanine or tryptophan, so it likely reflects a read error. This chain joins TRBV29-1 and TRBJ2-1; 7 bases are shared with TRBD1. Germline values: CDR1 SQVTM, CDR2 ANQGSEA. This CDR3 contains 14 residues. In DNA form, the CDR3 reads TGCAGCGGGATCGGACAGGAGACCTACAGTGAGCAGTTCGTC. The encoded protein is CSGIGQETYSEQFV.

About this clonotype itself: One junction end disagrees with the germline gene, perhaps due to a read error. The rearrangement uses TRBV7-8 and TRBJ2-3; TRBD2 might be the D (6 bases). Germline CDR1 reads SGHVS; CDR2 reads FQNEAQ. CDR3 length: 13 residues. The CDR3 sequence is CTSWGVDEDTQYF. The CDR3 nucleotides read TGTACGAGCTGGGGGGTGGACGAGGATACGCAGTATTTC.

Worth noting for this clonotype: The germline gene is not matched at one end of the junction; a read error may be the cause. V gene TRBV11-2 combines with J gene TRBJ2-1; tentatively, D is TRBD1 (5 bases). This CDR3 is 21 amino acids long. Germline V CDR1 and CDR2: SGHAT, FQNNGV. The DNA of the CDR3 is TGTGTCAGCAGCTTCAAACATGGGTTGGGGCGAGAGTGGTGGAACTACGATGAGCAGTTCTTC. Its translation: CVSSFKHGLGREWWNYDEQFF. The whole variable domain, filled in from reference TRBV11-2 and TRBJ2-1, reads EAGVAQSPRYKIIEKRQSVAFWCNPISGHATLYWYQQILGQGPKLLIQFQNNGVVDDSQLPKDRFSAERLKGVDSTLKIQPAKLEDSAVYLCVSSFKHGLGREWWNYDEQFFGPGTRLTVL.

The chain uses TRBV6-2 or TRBV6-3 and TRBJ2-1; possibly TRBD2 for D (6 bases). Germline V CDR1 and CDR2: MNHEY, SVGEGT. The CDR3 is 14 amino acids. The CDR3 coding sequence is TGTATCAGCAGTTACCATCGGGAGCGCCCCTGGCAGTTCTTC. Translating gives CISSYHRERPWQFF.

About this clonotype: The junction does not match germline at one end; this may be a read error. This chain joins TRBV4-1 and TRBJ1-5; no reliable D call. This CDR3 region has 14 residues. CDR1 is MGHRA and CDR2 is YSYEKL in the germline V gene. The CDR3 DNA is TGCGCCAGCGGCCCCGACTGGGTTAATCAGCCACAGCATTTT. Its translation is CASGPDWVNQPQHF.